This T cell receptor (beta chain) was sequenced for a study of human T cells and chemical hapten exposure. Whole-study findings and limits: All donors were alopecia patients, so their immunity may differ from that of healthy people.

This sample's time point: patch test 2, 6 weeks after DPC sensitization. The treatment: therapeutic diphenylcyclopropenone sensitization with weekly scalp DPC. Blood collection happened ahead of applying each patch test. Donors, patients with alopecia ranging from 18 to 70 years old and judged suitable for DPC, provided samples. The library gave individual cDNA molecules unique molecular identifiers. One entry per CDR3 protein, called by TCRdb with MiXCR from the RACE reads. The sample has roughly 380,000 distinct CDR3 sequences; about 6% are singletons. The length of the CDR3 is 13 residues. The ends lost 2 bases at V and 5 bases at J; junction bases unmatched: 5. CDR1 SQVTM and CDR2 ANQGSEA come from the germline V gene. A note on this clonotype: As yet, its antigen is unknown.

The source was whole blood, collected in connection with sensitization to the hapten diphenylcyclopropenone (DPC). The clonotype was recovered from a woman aged 18-35 years with alopecia areata. Some clones in this sample may be carry-over from other donors' samples. The chain combines TRBV29-1 with TRBJ2-5; 7 bases line up with TRBD1. The CDR3 DNA is TGCAGCGTTGAAAGGGGGCCGAGGGAGACCCAGTACTTC. The encoded protein is CSVERGPRETQYF.